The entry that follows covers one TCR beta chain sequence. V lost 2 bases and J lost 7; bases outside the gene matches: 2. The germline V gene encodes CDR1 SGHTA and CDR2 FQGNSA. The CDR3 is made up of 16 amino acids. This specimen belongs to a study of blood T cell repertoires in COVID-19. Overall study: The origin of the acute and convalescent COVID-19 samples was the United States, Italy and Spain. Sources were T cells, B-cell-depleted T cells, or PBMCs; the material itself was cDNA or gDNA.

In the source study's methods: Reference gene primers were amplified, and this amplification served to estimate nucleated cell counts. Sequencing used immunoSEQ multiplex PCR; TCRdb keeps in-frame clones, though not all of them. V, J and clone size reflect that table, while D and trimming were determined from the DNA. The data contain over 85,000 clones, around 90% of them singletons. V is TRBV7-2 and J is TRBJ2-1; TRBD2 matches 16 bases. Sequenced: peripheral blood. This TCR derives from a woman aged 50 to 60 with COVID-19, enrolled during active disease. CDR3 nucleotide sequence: TGTGCCAGCAGCTTATGGGGACTAGCGGGGGGGAATGAGCAGTTCTTC. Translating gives CASSLWGLAGGNEQFF.